This TCR beta chain was obtained from a study of OX40 agonist ivuxolimab in advanced cancers. General study findings and limits: CD8+ T cells (on average) carried more expanded clones than CD4+ T cells.

Details on this clone: Antigen unknown.

People who had autoimmune disease history or systemic immunosuppression were excluded. Profiling relied on immunoSEQ multiplex PCR, and the TCRdb table lists in-frame clones only, not all of them. The data show 60,000 to 65,000 clones, 84% seen once. The V and J ends lost 1 base and 7 bases respectively, with 14 bases between them. The germline CDR1 and CDR2 sequences are SGHRS and YFSETQ. There are 15 residues in the CDR3. The rearrangement joins TRBV5-1 to TRBJ1-4; D uncertain. This material consisted of CD4+ or CD8+ T cells sorted from blood, taken in a trial of the OX40 agonist ivuxolimab. The source of this sequence is an adult with an advanced solid tumor such as melanoma, head and neck, liver or kidney cancer. The DNA for the CDR3 is TGCGCCAGCAGCTTGCTTGGGGATCTTAGTGAAAAACTGTTTTTT. This gives the protein CASSLLGDLSEKLFF.